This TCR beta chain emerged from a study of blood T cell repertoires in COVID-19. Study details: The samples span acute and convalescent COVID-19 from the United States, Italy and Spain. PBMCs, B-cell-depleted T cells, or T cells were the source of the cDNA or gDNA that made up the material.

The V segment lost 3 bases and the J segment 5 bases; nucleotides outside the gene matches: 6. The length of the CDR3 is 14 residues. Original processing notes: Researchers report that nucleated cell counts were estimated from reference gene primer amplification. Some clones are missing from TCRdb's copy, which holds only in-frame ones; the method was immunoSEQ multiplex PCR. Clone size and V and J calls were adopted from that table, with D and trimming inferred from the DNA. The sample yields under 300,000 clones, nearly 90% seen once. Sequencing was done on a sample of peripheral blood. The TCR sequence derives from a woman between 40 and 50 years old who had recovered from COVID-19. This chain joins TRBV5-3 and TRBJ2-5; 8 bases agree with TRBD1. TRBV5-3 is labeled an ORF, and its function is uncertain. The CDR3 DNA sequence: TGTGCCAGAAGCTACAGGACAGGGTGGGAGACCCAGTACTTC. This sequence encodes CARSYRTGWETQYF.